These T cell receptor beta chains were read from a single sample in a study of post-analysis software for immune sequencing data. TCRdb redid the calling of the PCR reads with MiXCR, one entry per CDR3 protein. This sample has hundreds of thousands of distinct CDR3 sequences, with just under 30% found just once. Sequenced: blood. Receptors were obtained from a girl aged 5-17 years with multiple sclerosis. Both conserved end residues are part of each CDR3. D genes are given only for firm matches. Only part of the rows carry a size: once, few, many, or a class if the clone is expanded.

d_gene	v_gene	abundance	len	j_gene	CDR3aa	CDR3nt
TRBD1	TRBV11-2	NA	14	TRBJ2-7	CTSSFGQGFAEQYF	TGTACCAGCAGCTTCGGACAGGGATTCGCCGAGCAGTACTTC
TRBD2	TRBV4-3	many	17	TRBJ2-7	CASSQDLSASGGYEQYF	TGCGCCAGCAGCCAAGATCTGTCTGCTAGCGGAGGATACGAGCAGTACTTC
TRBD1	TRBV10-3	many	15	TRBJ2-3	CAISEYGQGPDTQYF	TGTGCCATCAGTGAGTACGGACAGGGCCCAGATACGCAGTATTTT
TRBD2	TRBV7-2	NA	19	TRBJ2-2	CASSLVWGPQRGGPGELFF	TGTGCCAGCAGCTTAGTTTGGGGCCCCCAGCGGGGGGGACCCGGGGAGCTGTTTTTT
TRBD1	TRBV7-7	NA	15	TRBJ2-3	CASSPTGVSTDTQYF	TGTGCTAGCAGCCCAACAGGGGTCAGCACAGATACGCAGTATTTT
TRBD1	TRBV6-1	few	15	TRBJ1-5	CASSVGQGSHQPQHF	TGTGCCAGCAGTGTGGGACAGGGTTCACATCAGCCCCAGCATTTT
TRBD2	TRBV3-1	NA	13	TRBJ2-1	CASSQALLAGQFF	TGTGCCAGCAGCCAAGCCCTACTAGCGGGGCAGTTCTTC
TRBD2	TRBV9	few	17	TRBJ2-1	CASSLRLAGGPNNEQFF	TGTGCCAGCAGCCTGCGACTAGCGGGAGGACCAAACAATGAGCAGTTCTTC
NA	TRBV7-9	few	15	TRBJ2-5	CASSLGTRGQETQYF	TGTGCCAGCAGCCTAGGGACAAGAGGACAAGAGACCCAGTACTTC
NA	TRBV5-5	NA	17	TRBJ1-5	CASSLLSGVGSNQPQHF	TGTGCCAGCAGCTTGTTGTCAGGCGTGGGGAGCAATCAGCCCCAGCATTTT
TRBD2	TRBV7-8	few	16	TRBJ2-5	CASSLRSGGEQETQYF	TGTGCCAGCAGCTTACGCAGCGGGGGGGAACAAGAGACCCAGTACTTC
TRBD2	TRBV9	NA	15	TRBJ2-3	CASSALAGGGDTQYF	TGTGCCAGCAGCGCACTAGCGGGGGGTGGAGATACGCAGTATTTT
TRBD1	TRBV3-1	NA	14	TRBJ2-7	CASSRGRGQNEQYF	TGTGCCAGCAGTCGGGGCAGGGGGCAAAATGAGCAGTACTTC
NA	TRBV27	few	17	TRBJ2-6	CASSLGPALSGANVLTF	TGTGCCAGCAGTTTAGGGCCGGCCCTCTCTGGGGCCAACGTCCTGACTTTC
TRBD2	TRBV28	NA	19	TRBJ2-3	CASSLGHSGALGYTDTQYF	TGTGCCAGCAGTCTCGGCCATAGCGGGGCCCTAGGTTACACAGATACGCAGTATTTT
TRBD2	TRBV7-2	few	15	TRBJ2-5	CASSLADRGVETQYF	TGTGCCAGCAGCTTAGCCGATCGGGGGGTTGAGACCCAGTACTTC
TRBD1	TRBV2	NA	13	TRBJ2-1	CASRGQPPGEQFF	TGTGCCAGCAGGGGACAGCCCCCTGGGGAGCAGTTCTTC
NA	TRBV12-3/TRBV12-4	NA	14	TRBJ1-4	CASSFGAGTEKLFF	TGTGCCAGCAGTTTTGGGGCAGGGACTGAAAAACTGTTTTTT
NA	TRBV4-2	NA	15	TRBJ2-2	CACSTSGRNTGELFF	TGTGCCTGCAGTACGAGCGGCAGAAACACCGGGGAGCTGTTTTTT
NA	TRBV20-1	NA	21	TRBJ2-3	CSPVVPRGHAGDTSSTDTQYF	TGCAGCCCCGTGGTACCGCGCGGGCATGCAGGGGATACCTCTAGCACAGATACGCAGTATTTT
NA	TRBV5-1	NA	15	TRBJ1-5	CASSLAGGGYQPQHF	TGCGCCAGCAGCTTGGCCGGTGGGGGCTATCAGCCCCAGCATTTT
NA	TRBV10-3	NA	14	TRBJ2-5	CAISAGQKQETQYF	TGTGCCATCAGTGCTGGGCAGAAGCAAGAGACCCAGTACTTC
NA	TRBV20-1	NA	13	TRBJ1-2	CSAKDALVISCTF	TGCAGTGCAAAGGACGCCCTCGTCATCTCCTGCACCTTC
NA	TRBV2	few	14	TRBJ2-1	CASSETETSYEQFF	TGTGCCAGCAGTGAAACAGAAACTAGTTATGAGCAGTTCTTC
NA	TRBV7-9	few	13	TRBJ1-1	CASSQVWNTEAFF	TGTGCCAGCAGCCAAGTTTGGAACACTGAAGCTTTCTTT
NA	TRBV19	few	13	TRBJ1-5	CASSETTEQPQHF	TGTGCCAGTAGTGAAACGACTGAACAGCCCCAGCATTTT
TRBD1	TRBV6-2/TRBV6-3	NA	15	TRBJ2-7	CASKHPGQGSYEQYF	TGTGCCAGCAAACACCCCGGACAGGGGTCATACGAGCAGTACTTC
NA	TRBV7-9	NA	12	TRBJ2-3	CASLRSGDTQYF	TGTGCCAGCCTACGGTCCGGGGATACGCAGTATTTT
NA	TRBV28	NA	14	TRBJ1-5	CASSLLGLDQPQHF	TGTGCCAGCAGTTTATTAGGGTTAGATCAGCCCCAGCATTTT
NA	TRBV29-1	NA	14	TRBJ2-5	CSVENRARQETQYF	TGCAGCGTTGAAAACAGGGCCCGTCAAGAGACCCAGTACTTC
NA	TRBV7-6	many	15	TRBJ2-7	CASSLGPAGINEQYF	TGTGCCAGCAGCTTAGGCCCTGCCGGGATCAACGAGCAGTACTTC
TRBD1	TRBV20-1	NA	14	TRBJ2-5	CSARANKEGQAQYF	TGCAGTGCTAGAGCGAATAAAGAGGGACAGGCCCAGTACTTC
NA	TRBV5-1	many	12	TRBJ2-3	CASSHGRDTQYF	TGCGCCAGCAGCCACGGACGGGATACGCAGTATTTT
TRBD1	TRBV19	NA	13	TRBJ2-7	CASTGTGVHEQYF	TGTGCCAGTACCGGGACAGGGGTCCACGAGCAGTACTTC
NA	TRBV6-6	few	13	TRBJ1-2	CASSQRENYGYTF	TGTGCCAGCAGCCAAAGGGAGAACTATGGCTACACCTTC
TRBD1	TRBV6-1	NA	14	TRBJ1-6	CASSTRDRDSPPHF	TGTGCCAGCAGTACCCGGGACAGGGATTCACCCCCCCACTTT
NA	TRBV6-2/TRBV6-3	NA	14	TRBJ1-5	CASSYGREGQPQHF	TGTGCCAGCAGTTACGGTAGAGAGGGTCAGCCCCAGCATTTT
NA	TRBV7-9	few	13	TRBJ1-2	CASSLVTQGGYTF	TGTGCCAGCAGCTTAGTAACTCAAGGGGGCTACACCTTC
NA	TRBV24-1	NA	13	TRBJ2-7	CATSDFWGNEQYF	TGTGCCACCAGTGATTTTTGGGGAAACGAGCAGTACTTC
NA	TRBV7-2	NA	13	TRBJ1-1	CASTVGRSDEAFF	TGTGCCAGCACCGTAGGGCGGTCCGATGAAGCTTTCTTT
NA	TRBV29-1	few	10	TRBJ1-2	CSVEIGVRTF	TGCAGCGTTGAAATTGGGGTCCGCACCTTC
NA	TRBV20-1	NA	15	TRBJ1-4	CSARPLPLQAEKLFF	TGCAGTGCTAGGCCCCTCCCCCTACAAGCTGAAAAACTGTTTTTT
NA	TRBV28	NA	15	TRBJ2-5	CASSAVGAVRETQYF	TGTGCCAGCAGCGCTGTGGGGGCGGTCAGAGAGACCCAGTACTTC
NA	TRBV20-1	few	13	TRBJ2-5	CSARDGGGGTQYF	TGCAGTGCTAGAGATGGGGGAGGAGGGACCCAGTACTTC
TRBD1	TRBV4-3	few	15	TRBJ2-5	CASSQGRTGGETQYF	TGCGCCAGCAGCCAAGGACGGACAGGGGGAGAGACCCAGTACTTC
TRBD1	TRBV7-2	few	15	TRBJ2-3	CASSFPTGSADTQYF	TGTGCCAGCAGCTTCCCGACAGGGTCCGCAGATACGCAGTATTTT
NA	TRBV29-1	NA	13	TRBJ2-1	CSVVTVSGNEQFF	TGCAGCGTTGTCACCGTGTCAGGCAATGAGCAGTTCTTC
NA	TRBV4-3	once	13	TRBJ1-1	CASSQLSVTEAFF	TGCGCCAGCAGCCAACTATCAGTTACTGAAGCTTTCTTT
NA	TRBV6-5	NA	13	TRBJ1-2	CATTEGQNYGYTF	TGTGCCACGACCGAAGGGCAGAACTATGGCTACACCTTC
NA	TRBV7-2	few	14	TRBJ1-5	CASSLRVNNQPQHF	TGTGCCAGCAGCTTACGGGTTAACAATCAGCCCCAGCATTTT
NA	TRBV20-1	few	14	TRBJ2-5	CSAPGGPRGETQYF	TGCAGTGCTCCCGGGGGCCCCCGGGGAGAGACCCAGTACTTC
NA	TRBV4-1	few	16	TRBJ2-1	CASSQALGGVYNEQFF	TGCGCCAGCAGCCAAGCATTAGGGGGTGTATACAATGAGCAGTTCTTC
NA	TRBV10-3	NA	16	TRBJ1-2	CAISESWKQGNYGYTF	TGTGCCATCAGTGAGTCTTGGAAGCAGGGGAACTATGGCTACACCTTC
TRBD1	TRBV9	few	16	TRBJ2-5	CASSPSQGFNQETQYF	TGTGCCAGCAGCCCGTCACAGGGGTTTAATCAAGAGACCCAGTACTTC
NA	TRBV6-5	NA	13	TRBJ1-1	CASRRVVGTEAFF	TGTGCCAGCAGACGCGTCGTTGGCACTGAAGCTTTCTTT
TRBD1	TRBV9	NA	17	TRBJ2-5	CASSVPRQGMDRETQYF	TGTGCCAGCAGCGTACCTAGACAGGGGATGGATAGGGAGACCCAGTACTTC
NA	TRBV6-2/TRBV6-3	NA	16	TRBJ2-1	CASSFVGGGWSPEQFF	TGTGCCAGCAGTTTCGTTGGGGGGGGCTGGAGTCCTGAGCAGTTCTTC
TRBD1	TRBV4-3	NA	16	TRBJ2-7	CASSRTSPGQGYEQYF	TGCGCCAGCAGCCGAACCTCTCCGGGACAGGGTTACGAGCAGTACTTC